This TCR beta chain was sequenced for a study of cytomegalovirus exposure and HLA in healthy donors. Turning to the study itself: From donors who were HLA-typed, an early data release held 81 million or so unique TCRs. Findings and limits, study-wide: As confirmed in vitro, three CMV-associated chains were specific for CMV antigens. The authors excluded some V segments, including TRBV6-2 and TRBV6-3, as indistinguishable. A later analysis, which compared TCR beta chains of equal frequency, found the HLA-associated ones more clonally expanded.

The CDR3 length is 15 residues. Germline lookup yields CDR1 SGDLS and CDR2 YYNGEE. V lost 3 bases and J lost 4, with 16 bases in between. Notes on this clone: Its matching antigen is unknown.

PCR employed 60 Vbeta and 13 Jbeta primers. Libraries were prepared by immunoSEQ multiplex PCR; TCRdb keeps only in-frame clonotypes and omits some of them. This sample has under 150,000 clones, with around 72% found just once. The chain recombines TRBV9 with TRBJ1-2; a possible D gene is TRBD1 (5 bases). The receptor was isolated from a human donor in good health. The sample was PBMCs. The CDR3, as DNA: TGTGCCAGCAGCGCCCTGGACGGGGGACCCTATGGCTACACCTTC. The encoded protein is CASSALDGGPYGYTF.